The T cell receptor beta chain under discussion was sequenced for a study of radiotherapy plus CTLA-4 blockade in lung cancer. At the level of the study: Disease control was seen in about 30% of patients, objective responses in 18%. Study-wide results and limits: Together with interferon-beta, which increased in serum after radiation, early dynamic changes in blood T cell clones were reportedly the best predictors of response.

Focal radiation plus CTLA-4 blockade with ipilimumab was administered to patients who had chemo-refractory metastatic non-small-cell lung cancer. The CDR3 extends over 13 amino acids. J lost 7 bases, V lost 1 base, and 3 bases had no gene match. Germline CDR1 and CDR2: KGHSH and LQKENI. Sequenced by immunoSEQ multiplex PCR; TCRdb stores in-frame clones only, minus some. The data hold tens of thousands of clones, with roughly 80% observed a single time. For this clone: Its target is not known.

The chain recombines TRBV18 with TRBJ1-2; 7 positions agree with TRBD1. The TCR sequence derives from a human donor with non-small cell lung cancer who had a complete response to radiotherapy plus ipilimumab. The material was peripheral blood, obtained from a patient treated with radiotherapy plus ipilimumab. The CDR3 region is CASSPQGAPGYTF. The DNA of the CDR3 is TGTGCCAGCTCACCACAGGGGGCGCCTGGCTACACCTTC.